This T cell receptor beta chain originates from a study of blood T cells in healthy people across ages. Whole-study context: Template switching retrieved approximately one barcoded beta molecule for each two T cells. Overall study findings and caveats: Total diversity from one million sequenced T cells was likely underestimated.

Comments on this clonotype: Its target is unknown.

CDR1 and CDR2 from the germline V gene are SQVTM and ANQGSEA. The CDR3 totals 12 residues. Between the trimmed V and J ends, which lost 3 bases and 10 bases, there was a span of 15 bases. A sample-barcoded 5' primer and a J-beta primer mix were used in a second PCR of about 7 to 11 cycles. Each CDR3 protein gets one entry after TCRdb re-called the 5' RACE reads with MiXCR. The data hold 1.5 million to 2 million distinct CDR3 sequences, with less than 50% observed a single time. The chain combines TRBV29-1 with TRBJ1-1; perhaps TRBD1 as D (5 bases). Source material: blood. This sequence originates from a woman in her thirties or forties in good health. CDR3 region: CSVEERVGVAFF. The CDR3 DNA reads as TGCAGCGTTGAGGAACGGGTGGGGGTAGCTTTCTTT.